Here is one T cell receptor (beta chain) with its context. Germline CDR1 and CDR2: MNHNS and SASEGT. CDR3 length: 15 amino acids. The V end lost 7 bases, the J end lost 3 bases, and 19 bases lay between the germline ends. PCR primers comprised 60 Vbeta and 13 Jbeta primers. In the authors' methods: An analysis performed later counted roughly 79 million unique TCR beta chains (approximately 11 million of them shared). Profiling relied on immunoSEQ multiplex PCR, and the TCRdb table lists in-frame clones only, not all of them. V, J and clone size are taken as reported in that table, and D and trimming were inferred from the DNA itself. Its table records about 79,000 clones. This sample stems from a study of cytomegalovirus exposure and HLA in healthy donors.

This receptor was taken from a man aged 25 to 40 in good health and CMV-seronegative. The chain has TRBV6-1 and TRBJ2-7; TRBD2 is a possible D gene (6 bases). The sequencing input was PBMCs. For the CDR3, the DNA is TGTGCCAGCACCACAGGATCAGGGAGGATCTACGAGCAGTACTTC. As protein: CASTTGSGRIYEQYF.